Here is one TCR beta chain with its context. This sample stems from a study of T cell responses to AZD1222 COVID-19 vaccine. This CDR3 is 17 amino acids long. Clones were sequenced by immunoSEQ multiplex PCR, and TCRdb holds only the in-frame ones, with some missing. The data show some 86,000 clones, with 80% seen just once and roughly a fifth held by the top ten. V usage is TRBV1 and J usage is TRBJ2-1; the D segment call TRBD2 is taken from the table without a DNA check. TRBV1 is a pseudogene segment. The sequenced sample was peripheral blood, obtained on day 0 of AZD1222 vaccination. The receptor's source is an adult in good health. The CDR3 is CTSSQALTSSPYNEQFF. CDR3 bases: TGCACCAGCAGCCAAGCCCTGACTAGCAGCCCCTACAATGAGCAGTTCTTC.